Sequencing of this T cell receptor beta chain was carried out in a study of blood T cell repertoires in COVID-19. Study-wide context: The samples span acute and convalescent COVID-19 from the United States, Italy and Spain.

Trimming removed 4 bases at V and 5 bases at J, with 20 bases between. Germline CDR1 and CDR2: MNHNS and SASEGT. The CDR3 is 16 residues long. The assay was immunoSEQ multiplex PCR, and TCRdb's table has in-frame clones only and misses some. The table shows about 440,000 clones, with around 88% occurring only once. This clone was detected only a few times. Sequenced sample: peripheral blood. The chain uses TRBV6-1 and TRBJ1-1, with D perhaps matching TRBD1 (6 bases). This TCR was recovered from a woman between 25 and 40 years old with acute or convalescent COVID-19. This CDR3 is CASSVPLRGYDTEAFF. The CDR3 nucleotides are TGTGCCAGCAGTGTCCCGCTAAGGGGGTATGATACTGAAGCTTTCTTT.